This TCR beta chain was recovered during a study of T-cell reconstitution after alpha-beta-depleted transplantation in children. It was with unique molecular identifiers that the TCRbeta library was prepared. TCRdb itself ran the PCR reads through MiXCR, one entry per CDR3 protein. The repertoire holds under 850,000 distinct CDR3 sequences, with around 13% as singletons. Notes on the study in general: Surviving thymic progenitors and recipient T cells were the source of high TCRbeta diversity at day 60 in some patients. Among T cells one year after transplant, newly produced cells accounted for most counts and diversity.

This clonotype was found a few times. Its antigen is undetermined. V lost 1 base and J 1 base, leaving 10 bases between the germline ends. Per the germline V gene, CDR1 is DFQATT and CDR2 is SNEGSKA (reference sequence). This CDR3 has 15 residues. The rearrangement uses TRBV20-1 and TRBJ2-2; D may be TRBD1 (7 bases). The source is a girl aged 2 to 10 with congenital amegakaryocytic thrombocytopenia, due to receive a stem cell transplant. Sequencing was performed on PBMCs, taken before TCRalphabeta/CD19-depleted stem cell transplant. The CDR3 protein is CSARGRDRNTGELFF. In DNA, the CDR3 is TGCAGTGCTAGAGGGCGGGACAGGAACACCGGGGAGCTGTTTTTT.